The 13 T cell receptor beta chains below all came from one sample that was sequenced in a study of cytomegalovirus exposure and HLA in healthy donors. PCR primers comprised 60 Vbeta and 13 Jbeta primers. The table came from immunoSEQ multiplex PCR; TCRdb's copy has only in-frame clones and leaves some out. The sample lists about 200,000 clones; around 78% were seen once. Specimen: PBMCs. The receptors come from a young man in good health and CMV-seronegative.

V usage is TRBV6-5 and J usage is TRBJ2-5, with a possible D match to TRBD2 (6 bases). Near its end, the DNA agrees better with TRBJ2-7, so the J call may be wrong. The germline gives CDR1 MNHEY, CDR2 SVGAGI. This CDR3 comprises 15 residues. The CDR3 coding sequence is TGTGCCAGCAGTTACGCACTAGCTGAATTCTACGAGCAGTACTTC. Translation gives CASSYALAEFYEQYF.

This clone turned up a few times. The chain recombines TRBV7-9 with TRBJ1-1; TRBD1 matches 8 bases. V trimming: 5 bases; J trimming: 0 bases; junction bases outside the gene matches: 5. The CDR3 runs to 15 residues. CDR1 and CDR2 from the germline V gene are SEHNR and FQNEAQ (reference sequence). The CDR3 reads CASSPRQGMNTEAFF. CDR3 nucleotides: TGTGCCAGCAGCCCCCGACAGGGGATGAACACTGAAGCTTTCTTT.

The rearrangement uses TRBV5-1 and TRBJ2-2; 7 positions match TRBD2. The CDR3 loop spans 16 amino acids. Per the germline V gene, CDR1 is SGHRS and CDR2 is YFSETQ. V shed 3 bases, J shed 8 bases, and the junction held 13 bases outside the gene matches. CDR3 nucleotide sequence: TGCGCCAGCAGCTGGGGGGGATCTAAGGCGCCAGGGGAGCTGTTTTTT. It translates to CASSWGGSKAPGELFF.

This sequence joins TRBV7-8 and TRBJ1-2, with D uncertain. CDR3 length: 10 residues. The V end was cut by 11 bases, the J end by 8 bases, with 12 bases between. Germline CDR1 and CDR2: SGHVS and FQNEAQ. The CDR3 protein is CAVSEGGYTF. Here the CDR3 DNA reads TGTGCCGTTTCGGAGGGAGGCTACACCTTC. The full variable domain, rest sourced from reference TRBV7-8 and TRBJ1-2, is GAGVSQSPRYKVAKRGQDVALRCDPISGHVSLFWYQQALGQGPEFLTYFQNEAQLDKSGLPSDRFFAERPEGSVSTLKIQRTQQEDSAVYLCAVSEGGYTFGSGTRLTVV.

The rearrangement joins TRBV7-7 to TRBJ2-1, with a possible D match to TRBD2 (6 bases). Germline-derived CDR1 and CDR2 are SSHAT and FNYEAQ (reference sequence). V shed 4 bases and J shed 0 bases, with 10 bases lying between them. This CDR3 contains 15 residues. The CDR3 DNA is TGTGCCAGCAGCTCGCTCGGGAGCTCCTACAATGAGCAGTTCTTC. Amino acids: CASSSLGSSYNEQFF.

This rearrangement joins TRBV19 to TRBJ1-2; 7 bases are a match to TRBD1. Germline CDR1 and CDR2: LNHDA and SQIVND (reference sequence). The CDR3 runs 16 residues. After removal of 7 bases from V and 3 bases from J, the junction contained 14 bases not matched to a gene. Written as DNA, the CDR3 is TGTGCCAGTACCCGAGGGAAGGGGGCTAGGTACTATGGCTACACCTTC. The encoded protein is CASTRGKGARYYGYTF. Full variable domain (outside the CDR3, taken from reference TRBV19 and TRBJ1-2): DGGITQSPKYLFRKEGQNVTLSCEQNLNHDAMYWYRQDPGQGLRLIYYSQIVNDFQKGDIAEGYSVSREKKESFPLTVTSAQKNPTAFYLCASTRGKGARYYGYTFGSGTRLTVV.

This clone showed up just once. The rearrangement uses TRBV7-9 and TRBJ2-5, with D possibly matching TRBD1 (7 bases). Matching the DNA end better, TRBJ2-7 makes the J call doubtful. Germline CDR1 SEHNR, CDR2 FQNEAQ (reference sequence). This CDR3 is 16 amino acids long. CDR3 DNA: TGTGCCAGCAGCCAGGGGGGCGGGATTGTTTTCTACGAGCAGTACTTC. Encoded protein: CASSQGGGIVFYEQYF.

The rearrangement uses TRBV11-3 and TRBJ2-7; tentative D call: TRBD1 (5 bases). The germline CDR1 and CDR2 sequences are SGHNT and YENEEA. Trimming took off 0 bases at V and 3 bases at J, with 9 bases between the two ends. The CDR3 loop spans 14 amino acids. CDR3 in DNA: TGTGCCAGCAGCTTAGATTTTGGACACTACGAGCAGTACTTC. This encodes CASSLDFGHYEQYF. Filled out from reference TRBV11-3 and TRBJ2-7, the complete variable domain reads EAGVVQSPRYKIIEKKQPVAFWCNPISGHNTLYWYLQNLGQGPELLIRYENEEAVDDSQLPKDRFSAERLKGVDSTLKIQPAELGDSAVYLCASSLDFGHYEQYFGPGTRLTVT.

This rearrangement joins TRBV9 to TRBJ2-5, with D possibly TRBD1 on 8 matching bases. The CDR3 is made up of 15 amino acids. Trimming removed 3 bases at V and 5 bases at J, with 17 bases between. CDR1 is SGDLS and CDR2 is YYNGEE in the germline V gene. CDR3 bases: TGTGCCAGCAGCGCCCTTACAGGGGGAGGGGAGACCCAGTACTTC. Its protein is CASSALTGGGETQYF.

As DNA, the CDR3 is TGCGCCAGCAGCTTAAACGGGGGTAACCTCGACGAGCAGTACTTC. Its translation is CASSLNGGNLDEQYF. The chain is built from TRBV5-1 and TRBJ2-7; tentatively, D is TRBD2 (6 bases). Trimming stripped 2 bases from V and 5 bases from J, with 17 bases between. The CDR3 consists of 15 residues. Germline CDR1 is SGHRS and CDR2 is YFSETQ.

The chain uses TRBV19 and TRBJ2-2, with D tentatively TRBD1 (6 bases). CDR3 length: 15 residues. The V and J ends lost 3 bases and 5 bases respectively, with 13 bases between them. Germline values: CDR1 LNHDA, CDR2 SQIVND (reference sequence). The CDR3 spells CASSIPGQWTGELFF. The CDR3 DNA reads TGTGCCAGTAGTATTCCAGGACAGTGGACCGGGGAGCTGTTTTTT.

V gene TRBV29-1 combines with J gene TRBJ2-3, with 10 bases aligning to TRBD2. This CDR3 contains 20 residues. The germline gives CDR1 SQVTM, CDR2 ANQGSEA. Unmatched junction bases numbered 19, after V lost 0 bases and J lost 4 bases. The CDR3 nucleotides read TGCAGCGTTGAAGAATCCAGGGGGTCAGCGGGAGGGTGGGTAGCAGATACGCAGTATTTT. Residues: CSVEESRGSAGGWVADTQYF.

The table lists this clone with a few counts. This rearrangement joins TRBV5-1 to TRBJ2-7; D is perhaps TRBD2 (5 bases). This CDR3 has 15 residues. Germline-derived CDR1 and CDR2 are SGHRS and YFSETQ. V gave up 4 bases and J gave up 0 bases, with 14 bases separating them. The CDR3 nucleotides are TGCGCCAGCAGCCCAACTACGGACTCCTCCTACGAGCAGTACTTC. Translation gives CASSPTTDSSYEQYF.